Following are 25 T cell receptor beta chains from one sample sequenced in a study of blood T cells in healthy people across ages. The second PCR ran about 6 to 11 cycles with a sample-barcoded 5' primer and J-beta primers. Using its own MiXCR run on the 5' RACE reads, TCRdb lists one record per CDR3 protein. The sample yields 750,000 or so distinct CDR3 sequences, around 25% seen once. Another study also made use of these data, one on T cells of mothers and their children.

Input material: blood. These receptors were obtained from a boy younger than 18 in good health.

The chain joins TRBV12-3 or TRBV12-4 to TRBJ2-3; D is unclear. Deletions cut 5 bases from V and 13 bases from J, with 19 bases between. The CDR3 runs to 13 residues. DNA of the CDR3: TGTGCCAGCAGTAGAATGACAACAGATGCGGAGTATTTT. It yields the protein CASSRMTTDAEYF.

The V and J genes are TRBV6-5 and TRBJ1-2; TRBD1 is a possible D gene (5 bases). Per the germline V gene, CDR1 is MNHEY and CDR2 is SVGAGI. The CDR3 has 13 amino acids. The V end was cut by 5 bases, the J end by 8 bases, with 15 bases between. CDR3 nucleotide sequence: TGTGCCAGCAGTCAGTCTATTGACAGCGGCTACACCTTC. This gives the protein CASSQSIDSGYTF.

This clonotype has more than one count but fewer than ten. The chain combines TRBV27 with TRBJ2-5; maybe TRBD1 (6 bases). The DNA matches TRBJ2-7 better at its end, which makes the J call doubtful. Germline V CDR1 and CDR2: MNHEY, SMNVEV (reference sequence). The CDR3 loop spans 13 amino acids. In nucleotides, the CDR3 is TGTGCCAGCAGTATCAGGGGTACCTACGAGCAGTACTTC. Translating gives CASSIRGTYEQYF.

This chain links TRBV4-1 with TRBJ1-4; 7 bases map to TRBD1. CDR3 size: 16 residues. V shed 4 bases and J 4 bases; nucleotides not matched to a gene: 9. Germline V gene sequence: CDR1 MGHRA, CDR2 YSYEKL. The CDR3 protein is CASSLLEGGRNEKLFF. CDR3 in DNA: TGCGCCAGCAGCCTACTCGAAGGGGGCCGTAATGAAAAACTGTTTTTT.

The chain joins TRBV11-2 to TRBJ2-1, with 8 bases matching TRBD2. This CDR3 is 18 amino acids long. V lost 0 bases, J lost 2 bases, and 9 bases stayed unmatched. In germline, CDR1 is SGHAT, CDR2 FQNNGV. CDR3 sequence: CASSLDLGGGGTYNEQFF. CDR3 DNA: TGTGCCAGCAGCTTAGATCTTGGGGGCGGGGGGACCTACAATGAGCAGTTCTTC. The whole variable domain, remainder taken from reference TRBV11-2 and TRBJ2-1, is EAGVAQSPRYKIIEKRQSVAFWCNPISGHATLYWYQQILGQGPKLLIQFQNNGVVDDSQLPKDRFSAERLKGVDSTLKIQPAKLEDSAVYLCASSLDLGGGGTYNEQFFGPGTRLTVL.

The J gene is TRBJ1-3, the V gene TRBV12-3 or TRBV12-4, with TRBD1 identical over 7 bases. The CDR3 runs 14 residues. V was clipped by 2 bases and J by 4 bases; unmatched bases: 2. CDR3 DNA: TGTGCCAGCAGTTTATGGGACAGAGGAAACACCATATATTTT. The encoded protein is CASSLWDRGNTIYF.

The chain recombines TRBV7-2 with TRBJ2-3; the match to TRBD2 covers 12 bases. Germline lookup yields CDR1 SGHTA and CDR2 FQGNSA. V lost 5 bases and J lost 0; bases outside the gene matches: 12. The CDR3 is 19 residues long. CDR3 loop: CASSPITSGRPGSTDTQYF. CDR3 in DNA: TGTGCCAGCAGCCCAATTACTAGCGGGAGGCCGGGGAGCACAGATACGCAGTATTTT.

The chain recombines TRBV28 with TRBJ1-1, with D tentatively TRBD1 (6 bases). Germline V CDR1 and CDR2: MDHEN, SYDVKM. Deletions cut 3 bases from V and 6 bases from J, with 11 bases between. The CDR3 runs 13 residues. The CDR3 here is CASSLRTVAEAFF. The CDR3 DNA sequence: TGTGCCAGCAGTTTGAGGACAGTAGCTGAAGCTTTCTTT. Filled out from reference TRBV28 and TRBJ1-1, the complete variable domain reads DVKVTQSSRYLVKRTGEKVFLECVQDMDHENMFWYRQDPGLGLRLIYFSYDVKMKEKGDIPEGYSVSREKKERFSLILESASTNQTSMYLCASSLRTVAEAFFGQGTRLTVV.

CDR3 sequence: CASSSRDQSSYNEQFF. CDR3 nucleotide sequence: TGTGCCAGCAGCTCCCGGGACCAGAGCTCCTACAATGAGCAGTTCTTC. The rearrangement joins TRBV7-9 to TRBJ2-1, with D perhaps assigned TRBD1 or TRBD2 (5 bases each). The CDR3 totals 16 residues. Germline V gene data show CDR1 as SEHNR and CDR2 as FQNEAQ (reference sequence). Trimming removed 4 bases at V and 0 bases at J, with 13 bases between.

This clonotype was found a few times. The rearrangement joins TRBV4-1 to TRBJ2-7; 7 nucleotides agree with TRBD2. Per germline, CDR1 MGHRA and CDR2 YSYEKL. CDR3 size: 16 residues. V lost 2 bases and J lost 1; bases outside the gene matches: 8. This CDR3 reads CASSQNLERGSYEQYF. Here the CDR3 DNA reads TGCGCCAGCAGCCAAAATTTGGAGCGGGGTTCCTACGAGCAGTACTTC.

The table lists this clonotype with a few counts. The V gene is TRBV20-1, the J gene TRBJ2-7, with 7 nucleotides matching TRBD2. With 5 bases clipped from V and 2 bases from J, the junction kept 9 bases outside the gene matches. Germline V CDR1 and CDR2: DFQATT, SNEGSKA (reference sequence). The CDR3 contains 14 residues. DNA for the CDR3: TGCAGTGCTCAATCCGGGACTACTGCCTACGAGCAGTACTTC. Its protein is CSAQSGTTAYEQYF.

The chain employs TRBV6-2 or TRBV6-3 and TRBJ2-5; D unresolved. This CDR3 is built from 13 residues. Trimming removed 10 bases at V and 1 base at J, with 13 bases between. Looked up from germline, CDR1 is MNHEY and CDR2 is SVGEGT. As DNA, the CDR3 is TGTGCCATCTATACGATCCCCCAAGAGACCCAGTACTTC. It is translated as CAIYTIPQETQYF.

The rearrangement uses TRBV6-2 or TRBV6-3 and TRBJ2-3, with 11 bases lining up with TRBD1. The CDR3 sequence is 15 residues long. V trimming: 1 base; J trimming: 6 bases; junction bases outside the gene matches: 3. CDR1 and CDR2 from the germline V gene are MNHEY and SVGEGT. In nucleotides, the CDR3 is TGTGCCAGCAGTTACTTCGGACAGGGGGCGGATACGCAGTATTTT. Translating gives CASSYFGQGADTQYF.

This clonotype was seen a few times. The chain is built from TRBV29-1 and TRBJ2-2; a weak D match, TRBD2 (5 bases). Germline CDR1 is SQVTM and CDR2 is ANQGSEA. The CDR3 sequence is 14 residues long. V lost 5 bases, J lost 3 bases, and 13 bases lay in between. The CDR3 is CSVSLAPDTGELFF. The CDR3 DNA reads TGCAGCGTTTCCCTAGCCCCCGACACCGGGGAGCTGTTTTTT.

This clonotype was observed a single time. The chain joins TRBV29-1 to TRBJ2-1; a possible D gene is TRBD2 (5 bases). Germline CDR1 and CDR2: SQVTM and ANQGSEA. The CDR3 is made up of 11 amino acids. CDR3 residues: CNERERNEQFF. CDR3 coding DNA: TGCAACGAAAGGGAGAGGAATGAGCAGTTCTTC.

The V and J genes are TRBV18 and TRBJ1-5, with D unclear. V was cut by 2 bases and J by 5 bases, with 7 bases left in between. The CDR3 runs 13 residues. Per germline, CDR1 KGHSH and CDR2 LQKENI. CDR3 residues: CASSPEEDQPQHF. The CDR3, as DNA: TGTGCCAGCTCACCAGAGGAGGATCAGCCCCAGCATTTT.

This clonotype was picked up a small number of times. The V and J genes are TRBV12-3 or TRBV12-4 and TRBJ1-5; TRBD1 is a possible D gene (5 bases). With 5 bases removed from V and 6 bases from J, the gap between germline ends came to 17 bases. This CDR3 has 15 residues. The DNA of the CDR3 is TGTGCCAGCAGTCTACGGGCCTTTCAGGGTCAGCCCCAGCATTTT. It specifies CASSLRAFQGQPQHF.

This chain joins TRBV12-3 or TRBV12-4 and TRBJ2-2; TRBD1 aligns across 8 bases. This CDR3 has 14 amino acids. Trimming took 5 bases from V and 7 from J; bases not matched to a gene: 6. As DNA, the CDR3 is TGTGCCAGCAGTACGACAGGGGAAAGCGGGGAGCTGTTTTTT. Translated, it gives CASSTTGESGELFF.

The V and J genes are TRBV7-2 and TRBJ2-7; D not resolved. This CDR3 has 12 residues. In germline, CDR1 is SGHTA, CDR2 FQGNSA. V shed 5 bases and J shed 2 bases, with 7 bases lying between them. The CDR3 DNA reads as TGTGCCAGCAGCCCAAGACCCTACGAGCAGTACTTC. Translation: CASSPRPYEQYF.

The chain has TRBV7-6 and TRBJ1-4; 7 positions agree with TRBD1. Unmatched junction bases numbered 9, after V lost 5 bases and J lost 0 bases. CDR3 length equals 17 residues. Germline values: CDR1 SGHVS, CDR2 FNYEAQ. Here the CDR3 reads CASSKNGQDATNEKLFF. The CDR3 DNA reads TGTGCCAGCAGCAAAAACGGACAGGATGCAACTAATGAAAAACTGTTTTTT. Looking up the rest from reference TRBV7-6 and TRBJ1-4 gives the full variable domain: GAGVSQSPRYKVTKRGQDVALRCDPISGHVSLYWYRQALGQGPEFLTYFNYEAQQDKSGLPNDRFSAERPEGSISTLTIQRTEQRDSAMYRCASSKNGQDATNEKLFFGSGTQLSVL.

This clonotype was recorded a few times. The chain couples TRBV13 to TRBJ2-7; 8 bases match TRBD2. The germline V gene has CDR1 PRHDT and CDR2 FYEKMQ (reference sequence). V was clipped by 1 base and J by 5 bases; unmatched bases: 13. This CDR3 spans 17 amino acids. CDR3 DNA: TGTGCCAGCAGCTTAGCGGAGTGGGGGACTAGTGCCGACGAGCAGTACTTC. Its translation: CASSLAEWGTSADEQYF.

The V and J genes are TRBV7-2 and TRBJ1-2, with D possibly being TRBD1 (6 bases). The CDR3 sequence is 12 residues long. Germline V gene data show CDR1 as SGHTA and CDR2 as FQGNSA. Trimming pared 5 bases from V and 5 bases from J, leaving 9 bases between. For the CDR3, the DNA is TGTGCCAGCAGCACAGGGAGGTATGGCTACACCTTC. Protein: CASSTGRYGYTF.

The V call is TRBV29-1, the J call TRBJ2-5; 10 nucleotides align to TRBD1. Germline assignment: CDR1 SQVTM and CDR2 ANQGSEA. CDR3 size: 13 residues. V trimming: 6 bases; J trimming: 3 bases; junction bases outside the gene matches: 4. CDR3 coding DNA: TGCAGCGTCGAGGGACAGGGGAAAGAGACCCAGTACTTC. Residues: CSVEGQGKETQYF. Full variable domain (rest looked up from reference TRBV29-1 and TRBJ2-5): SAVISQKPSRDICQRGTSLTIQCQVDSQVTMMFWYRQQPGQSLTLIATANQGSEATYESGFVIDKFPISRPNLTFSTLTVSNMSPEDSSIYLCSVEGQGKETQYFGPGTRLLVL.

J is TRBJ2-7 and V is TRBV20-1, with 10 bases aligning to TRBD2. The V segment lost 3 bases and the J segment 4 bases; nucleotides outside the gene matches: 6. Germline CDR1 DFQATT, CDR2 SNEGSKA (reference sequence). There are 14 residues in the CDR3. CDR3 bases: TGCAGTGCTAGTCAGCGGGAGGGCCGGTACGAGCAGTACTTC. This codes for CSASQREGRYEQYF.

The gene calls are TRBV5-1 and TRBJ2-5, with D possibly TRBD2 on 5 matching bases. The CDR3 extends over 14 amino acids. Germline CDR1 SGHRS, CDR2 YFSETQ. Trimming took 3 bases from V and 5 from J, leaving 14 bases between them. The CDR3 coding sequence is TGCGCCAGCAGCTCCATTGACCAGCGGGAGACCCAGTACTTC. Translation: CASSSIDQRETQYF.